The 18 T cell receptor beta chains given below trace back to one sample, sequenced in a study of cytomegalovirus exposure and HLA in healthy donors. Vbeta (60) and Jbeta (13) primers were used in the PCR. The repertoire was sequenced with immunoSEQ multiplex PCR; TCRdb's copy has only in-frame clones and lacks some. The sample includes about 130,000 clones, about 80% seen only once; the top ten take 1%. The specimen sequenced was PBMCs. The source is a man aged 40-49 years in good health and CMV-seronegative.

The chain uses TRBV2 and TRBJ2-3; D is unclear. CDR1 is SNHLY and CDR2 is FYNNEI in the germline V gene. CDR3 length: 12 amino acids. Trimming shortened V by 7 bases and J by 6 bases, and 11 bases separated the two germline ends. The DNA for the CDR3 is TGTGCCAGCACTCCGACTCGGGATACGCAGTATTTT. This encodes CASTPTRDTQYF. Together with reference TRBV2 and TRBJ2-3, the CDR3 gives the full variable domain: EPEVTQTPSHQVTQMGQEVILRCVPISNHLYFYWYRQILGQKVEFLVSFYNNEISEKSEIFDDQFSVERPDGSNFTLKIRSTKLEDSAMYFCASTPTRDTQYFGPGTRLTVL.

The V and J genes are TRBV6-1 and TRBJ1-1; D is unresolved. Deletions cut 1 base from V and 4 bases from J, with 13 bases between. CDR3 length equals 15 residues. Looked up from germline, CDR1 is MNHNS and CDR2 is SASEGT. CDR3 DNA: TGTGCCAGCAGTGAAGAGGAGGGATCGGCCACTGAAGCTTTCTTT. It yields the protein CASSEEEGSATEAFF.

J is TRBJ2-5 and V is TRBV19; TRBD1 aligns across 9 bases. V dropped 5 bases and J dropped 2; count of bases not matched to a gene: 6. The CDR3 is made up of 15 amino acids. Germline V gives CDR1 LNHDA, CDR2 SQIVND (reference sequence). The CDR3 here is CASSSGTGWQETQYF. DNA of the CDR3: TGTGCCAGTAGTTCCGGGACAGGGTGGCAAGAGACCCAGTACTTC.

This clone came up a few times. The CDR3 nucleotides are TGTGCCAGTAGTAACGCGATCAACGAGCAGTACTTC. It translates to CASSNAINEQYF. V usage is TRBV19 and J usage is TRBJ2-7; D remains ambiguous. The germline V and J ends were trimmed by 4 bases and 5 bases, with 9 bases remaining between them. CDR1 LNHDA and CDR2 SQIVND come from the germline V gene (reference sequence). The CDR3 loop spans 12 amino acids.

This clone was detected only a few times. The genes are TRBV4-1 and TRBJ2-5; a weak D match, TRBD2 (6 bases). Deletions cut 0 bases from V and 2 bases from J, with 10 bases between. Germline CDR1 and CDR2: MGHRA and YSYEKL. The CDR3 consists of 15 residues. The CDR3 loop reads CASSQDGGRQETQYF. In DNA form, the CDR3 reads TGCGCCAGCAGCCAAGATGGTGGGAGGCAAGAGACCCAGTACTTC.

About this clone: The same CDR3 also results from other DNA sequences found in this sample. The chain combines TRBV6-5 with TRBJ1-2; TRBD1 matches 10 bases. This CDR3 is 14 amino acids long. V trimming: 4 bases; J trimming: 4 bases; junction bases outside the gene matches: 3. Germline V gene lookup returns CDR1 MNHEY and CDR2 SVGAGI. The CDR3 reads CASSSGQGSYGYTF. As DNA, the CDR3 is TGTGCCAGCAGTTCGGGACAGGGGAGCTATGGCTACACCTTC.

The J gene is TRBJ1-4, the V gene TRBV5-1, with D possibly matching TRBD1 (6 bases). CDR1 and CDR2 (germline): SGHRS, YFSETQ. The CDR3 length is 15 residues. Trimming pared 2 bases from V and 0 bases from J, leaving 8 bases between. Here the CDR3 reads CASSFGDTTNEKLFF. The CDR3 bases are TGCGCCAGCAGCTTTGGGGACACAACTAATGAAAAACTGTTTTTT. Complete variable domain (other parts from reference TRBV5-1 and TRBJ1-4): KAGVTQTPRYLIKTRGQQVTLSCSPISGHRSVSWYQQTPGQGLQFLFEYFSETQRNKGNFPGRFSGRQFSNSRSEMNVSTLELGDSALYLCASSFGDTTNEKLFFGSGTQLSVL.

The chain has TRBV7-2 and TRBJ1-5; D ambiguous. The CDR3 consists of 12 residues. CDR1 and CDR2 (germline): SGHTA, FQGNSA. Between the trimmed V and J ends, which lost 3 bases and 4 bases, there was a span of 4 bases. The chain's CDR3 is CASSFLNQPQHF. The CDR3 DNA is TGTGCCAGCAGCTTTCTAAATCAGCCCCAGCATTTT.

J is TRBJ2-1 and V is TRBV2; 9 bases align to TRBD2. CDR3 length: 18 residues. Germline values: CDR1 SNHLY, CDR2 FYNNEI. The ends lost 3 bases at V and 4 bases at J; junction bases unmatched: 13. CDR3 loop: CASSEAGGAYFGYNEQFF. The DNA for the CDR3 is TGTGCCAGCAGTGAGGCGGGGGGGGCCTACTTTGGTTACAATGAGCAGTTCTTC.

A few counts support this clone. CDR3 bases: TGCAGCGTTGAGGGACTAGCGGGAGAAGTTACAGATACGCAGTATTTT. Protein product: CSVEGLAGEVTDTQYF. The J gene is TRBJ2-3, the V gene TRBV29-1; 14 bases match TRBD2. The ends lost 3 bases at V and 3 bases at J; junction bases unmatched: 5. Germline loops: CDR1 SQVTM, CDR2 ANQGSEA. The CDR3 spans 16 residues.

The V gene is TRBV6-5, the J gene TRBJ1-1; TRBD1 is a possible D gene (6 bases). Germline loops: CDR1 MNHEY, CDR2 SVGAGI. Deletions cut 0 bases from V and 5 bases from J, with 16 bases between. The CDR3 loop spans 16 amino acids. CDR3 nucleotides: TGTGCCAGCAGTTACTCGGGCCCGGACAGTTTTACTGAAGCTTTCTTT. Its translation is CASSYSGPDSFTEAFF.

The CDR3 region is CASSSQEGSNEKLFF. CDR3 bases: TGTGCCAGCAGCTCCCAGGAGGGATCTAATGAAAAACTGTTTTTT. The V call is TRBV7-9, the J call TRBJ1-4; D is unresolved. V was trimmed by 4 bases and J by 3 bases, leaving 12 bases between them. Germline V CDR1 and CDR2: SEHNR, FQNEAQ (reference sequence). The CDR3 is made up of 15 amino acids.

This clone was seen just once. V is TRBV2 and J is TRBJ2-3; 9 nucleotides match TRBD1. Germline loops: CDR1 SNHLY, CDR2 FYNNEI. This CDR3 has 14 residues. With V trimmed by 6 bases and J by 2 bases, 3 bases remained unmatched. The CDR3 reads CASRRDRATDTQYF. CDR3 coding DNA: TGTGCCAGCAGGAGGGACAGGGCCACAGATACGCAGTATTTT.

The V gene is TRBV19, the J gene TRBJ2-1; D may be TRBD2 (6 bases). The length of the CDR3 is 12 residues. Germline CDR1 is LNHDA and CDR2 is SQIVND (reference sequence). Deletions cut 8 bases from V and 4 bases from J, with 9 bases between. Written as DNA, the CDR3 is TGTGCCAGTCGTGGGGGGTACAATGAGCAGTTCTTC. Amino acids: CASRGGYNEQFF.

This clone was found a few times. The chain links TRBV7-7 to TRBJ2-5, with D hard to call. This CDR3 spans 14 amino acids. Germline V gives CDR1 SSHAT, CDR2 FNYEAQ (reference sequence). The V end lost 0 bases, the J end lost 2 bases, and 7 bases lay between the germline ends. CDR3: CASSLAAVQETQYF. CDR3 sequence (DNA): TGTGCCAGCAGCTTAGCGGCAGTACAAGAGACCCAGTACTTC.

The rearrangement links TRBV6-5 to TRBJ1-1; 7 bases match TRBD1. Germline lookup yields CDR1 MNHEY and CDR2 SVGAGI. The CDR3 loop spans 13 amino acids. V trimming: 6 bases; J trimming: 2 bases; junction bases outside the gene matches: 3. The CDR3: CASSDRVNTEAFF. Written as DNA, the CDR3 is TGTGCCAGCAGCGACAGGGTAAACACTGAAGCTTTCTTT.

The chain links TRBV18 to TRBJ1-3; D uncertain. V was cut by 3 bases and J by 3 bases, with 15 bases left in between. The CDR3 length is 16 residues. Per germline, CDR1 KGHSH and CDR2 LQKENI. CDR3: CASSPGLGRDGNTIYF. CDR3 nucleotide sequence: TGTGCCAGCTCACCTGGACTAGGCCGTGATGGAAACACCATATATTTT.

This clone was counted a single time. This chain uses TRBV6-1 with TRBJ2-7, with a weak D call TRBD2 (7 bases). Trimming pared 0 bases from V and 3 bases from J, leaving 12 bases between. The germline V gene has CDR1 MNHNS and CDR2 SASEGT. The length of the CDR3 is 15 residues. The chain's CDR3 is CASSEAGGQNYEQYF. The CDR3 nucleotides are TGTGCCAGCAGTGAAGCGGGGGGGCAGAACTACGAGCAGTACTTC.